The next 21 T cell receptor beta chains were all read from a single sample in a study of OX40 agonist ivuxolimab in advanced cancers. The protocol was immunoSEQ multiplex PCR, while the TCRdb copy is restricted to in-frame clones and leaves out a portion. The sample yields more than 85,000 clones, around nine tenths seen once. Sequencing was performed on CD4+ or CD8+ T cells sorted from blood, taken in a trial of the OX40 agonist ivuxolimab. The receptors here all came from an adult with an advanced solid tumor such as melanoma, head and neck, liver or kidney cancer.

CDR3 in DNA: TGTGCCAGCAGTTATGAGGCCAACACTGAAGCTTTCTTT. Amino acid sequence: CASSYEANTEAFF. J is TRBJ1-1 and V is TRBV6-6, with D unresolved. V shed 3 bases and J shed 2 bases, with 7 bases lying between them. Germline lookup yields CDR1 MNHNY and CDR2 SVGAGI (reference sequence). The CDR3 spans 13 residues.

The gene calls are TRBV5-1 and TRBJ2-3; weak D call: TRBD1 (6 bases). The CDR3 is 13 amino acids. CDR1 SGHRS and CDR2 YFSETQ come from the germline V gene. The V end was cut by 5 bases, the J end by 3 bases, with 10 bases between. The CDR3 region is CASRRQETDTQYF. CDR3 nucleotides: TGCGCCAGCAGGAGACAGGAAACAGATACGCAGTATTTT.

The genes are TRBV2 and TRBJ1-1; TRBD1 agrees at 10 bases. Per the germline V gene, CDR1 is SNHLY and CDR2 is FYNNEI. The V and J ends lost 3 bases and 4 bases, in that order; junction bases with no gene match: 5. The CDR3 is 15 amino acids. CDR3 sequence: CASSEETGGLTEAFF. In nucleotides, the CDR3 is TGTGCCAGCAGTGAGGAGACAGGGGGCCTCACTGAAGCTTTCTTT.

The V call is TRBV7-2, the J call TRBJ2-7; 7 bases fit TRBD2. Trimming took 3 bases from V and 5 from J; bases not matched to a gene: 7. Germline assignment: CDR1 SGHTA and CDR2 FQGNSA. The CDR3 totals 14 residues. The CDR3 here is CASSLRGGPNEQYF. CDR3 coding DNA: TGTGCCAGCAGCTTGCGGGGAGGGCCGAACGAGCAGTACTTC.

J is TRBJ1-4 and V is TRBV28; 11 positions match TRBD1. Germline V gene lookup returns CDR1 MDHEN and CDR2 SYDVKM. Unmatched junction bases numbered 9, after V lost 5 bases and J lost 4 bases. The CDR3 is made up of 17 amino acids. The CDR3: CASSLRTGGPINEKLFF. The DNA of the CDR3 is TGTGCCAGCAGTCTCAGGACAGGGGGCCCCATTAATGAAAAACTGTTTTTT. The full variable domain, with the rest looked up from reference TRBV28 and TRBJ1-4, is DVKVTQSSRYLVKRTGEKVFLECVQDMDHENMFWYRQDPGLGLRLIYFSYDVKMKEKGDIPEGYSVSREKKERFSLILESASTNQTSMYLCASSLRTGGPINEKLFFGSGTQLSVL.

This clone was detected once. The chain is built from TRBV19 and TRBJ2-5; perhaps D is TRBD1 or TRBD2 (5 bases each). The V gene's germline CDR1 is LNHDA and CDR2 SQIVND (reference sequence). The CDR3 has 13 residues. The V end was cut by 6 bases, the J end by 4 bases, with 12 bases between. In DNA, the CDR3 is TGTGCCAGTAGCGGGACGGCGCGAGAGACCCAGTACTTC. It is translated as CASSGTARETQYF.

This chain uses TRBV7-2 with TRBJ1-2, with TRBD1 matching over 10 bases. V lost 4 bases, J lost 2 bases, and 7 bases stayed unmatched. The V gene's germline CDR1 is SGHTA and CDR2 FQGNSA. This CDR3 spans 16 amino acids. For the CDR3, the DNA is TGTGCCAGCAGCTCCCAAGGGACAGGGGCGAACTATGGCTACACCTTC. It is translated as CASSSQGTGANYGYTF. Drawing the rest from reference TRBV7-2 and TRBJ1-2, the complete variable domain is GAGVSQSPSNKVTEKGKDVELRCDPISGHTALYWYRQSLGQGLEFLIYFQGNSAPDKSGLPSDRFSAERTGGSVSTLTIQRTQQEDSAVYLCASSSQGTGANYGYTFGSGTRLTVV.

This clone has a handful of counts. This chain joins TRBV18 and TRBJ2-6; D ambiguous. Germline CDR1 is KGHSH and CDR2 is LQKENI. V lost 0 bases to trimming and J lost 0 bases, with 15 bases between them. CDR3 length: 19 residues. Written as DNA, the CDR3 is TGTGCCAGCTCACCACCGGGTAGTCAGGCGAGCTCTGGGGCCAACGTCCTGACTTTC. Its protein is CASSPPGSQASSGANVLTF. The full variable domain, in which reference TRBV18 and TRBJ2-6 provide the parts outside the CDR3, is NAGVMQNPRHLVRRRGQEARLRCSPMKGHSHVYWYRQLPEEGLKFMVYLQKENIIDESGMPKERFSAEFPKEGPSILRIQQVVRGDSAAYFCASSPPGSQASSGANVLTFGAGSRLTVL.

The chain has TRBV6-5 and TRBJ1-5; D may be TRBD1 (6 bases). CDR1 is MNHEY and CDR2 is SVGAGI in the germline V gene. V was pared by 6 bases and J by 3 bases, with 12 bases between. The CDR3 has 14 amino acids. CDR3 sequence reads: CASSLQGYNQPQHF. CDR3 nucleotide sequence: TGTGCCAGCAGCCTACAGGGTTACAATCAGCCCCAGCATTTT.

This chain joins TRBV5-4 and TRBJ2-7; weak D call: TRBD1 (5 bases). Trimming pared 0 bases from V and 7 bases from J, leaving 20 bases between. In germline, CDR1 is SGHNT, CDR2 YYREEE (reference sequence). The CDR3 runs 16 residues. The CDR3 is CASSLAVGQGSGEQYF. For the CDR3, the DNA is TGTGCCAGCAGCTTGGCGGTGGGGCAGGGTTCAGGGGAGCAGTACTTC.

J is TRBJ2-1 and V is TRBV7-3; tentatively, D is TRBD2 (6 bases). Between the trimmed V and J ends, which lost 5 bases and 7 bases, there was a span of 18 bases. Looked up from germline, CDR1 is SGHTA and CDR2 is FQGTGA. The CDR3 has 15 amino acids. Here the CDR3 DNA reads TGTGCCAGCAGCCCCCAAGAGGCGGGACTGAATGAGCAGTTCTTC. It encodes CASSPQEAGLNEQFF.

V usage is TRBV5-1 and J usage is TRBJ2-3, with 13 nucleotides matching TRBD2. The CDR3 runs 20 residues. CDR1 and CDR2 from the germline V gene are SGHRS and YFSETQ. Trimming cost V 4 bases and J 1 base; bases outside gene matches: 15. The CDR3 region is CASSNLGTSGTLRRTDTQYF. The CDR3 bases are TGCGCCAGCAGCAACCTAGGGACTAGCGGGACCCTCCGCCGCACAGATACGCAGTATTTT.

The genes are TRBV6-6 and TRBJ1-5; the D gene is possibly TRBD1 (6 bases). V gave up 7 bases and J gave up 0 bases, with 13 bases separating them. Looked up from germline, CDR1 is MNHNY and CDR2 is SVGAGI (reference sequence). The CDR3 consists of 15 residues. The CDR3 spells CASTRGQYSNQPQHF. CDR3 bases: TGTGCCAGCACCCGAGGACAGTATAGCAATCAGCCCCAGCATTTT.

The genes are TRBV2 and TRBJ2-1, with 11 bases that match TRBD2. The CDR3 sequence is 14 residues long. Germline V lookup: CDR1 SNHLY, CDR2 FYNNEI. J was trimmed by 8 bases and V by 5 bases; bases with no gene match: 5. The CDR3 nucleotides read TGTGCCAGCAGTCTCGGACTAGCGGGCTATGAGCAGTTCTTC. It translates to CASSLGLAGYEQFF.

V gene TRBV5-1 combines with J gene TRBJ2-5, with 7 nucleotides matching TRBD1. CDR1 is SGHRS, CDR2 YFSETQ, per germline. The ends lost 5 bases at V and 4 bases at J; junction bases unmatched: 11. The CDR3 spans 15 residues. CDR3 in amino acids: CASSSAGTEIETQYF. In DNA form, the CDR3 reads TGCGCCAGCAGTAGCGCCGGGACAGAGATAGAGACCCAGTACTTC.

The V and J genes are TRBV7-3 and TRBJ2-3; D is perhaps TRBD2 (5 bases). The V gene's germline CDR1 is SGHTA and CDR2 FQGTGA. The V and J ends lost 4 bases and 6 bases respectively, with 11 bases between them. The CDR3 sequence is 13 residues long. Here the CDR3 reads CASSSGPGDTQYF. The CDR3 nucleotides are TGTGCCAGCAGCTCTGGACCGGGGGATACGCAGTATTTT.

The genes are TRBV6-1 and TRBJ2-3; D possibly matches TRBD1 or TRBD2 (7 bases each). This CDR3 has 18 amino acids. Trimming removed 4 bases at V and 6 bases at J, with 26 bases between. The germline gives CDR1 MNHNS, CDR2 SASEGT. The CDR3 nucleotides are TGTGCCAGCAGTGGGAGGGGGCGGGAGATCCTAAATTGGGATACGCAGTATTTT. Protein product: CASSGRGREILNWDTQYF.

This chain joins TRBV4-3 and TRBJ2-1, with D possibly being TRBD1 or TRBD2 (6 bases each). The CDR3 spans 16 residues. V lost 3 bases, J lost 2 bases, and 14 bases lay in between. Per germline, CDR1 LGHNA and CDR2 YSLEER. The CDR3 loop is CASSQEGGETYNEQFF. In DNA, the CDR3 is TGCGCCAGCAGCCAGGAGGGGGGCGAAACCTACAATGAGCAGTTCTTC.

The V gene is TRBV5-4, the J gene TRBJ2-7; the D is unclear. The germline CDR1 and CDR2 sequences are SGHNT and YYREEE (reference sequence). Trimming stripped 0 bases from V and 3 bases from J, with 7 bases between. CDR3 size: 13 residues. The CDR3 coding sequence is TGTGCCAGCAGCTTGGACACGAACTACGAGCAGTACTTC. This gives the protein CASSLDTNYEQYF.

The sample holds one count of this clone. J is TRBJ2-5 and V is TRBV28, with 7 bases lining up with TRBD2. With V trimmed by 3 bases and J by 5 bases, 6 bases remained unmatched. This CDR3 comprises 14 residues. Germline CDR1 is MDHEN and CDR2 is SYDVKM. The CDR3 coding sequence is TGTGCCAGCAGTTTGGGCGGGAGAAGGGAGACCCAGTACTTC. Protein: CASSLGGRRETQYF.

V is TRBV10-3 and J is TRBJ2-6; TRBD2 might be the D (6 bases). There are 17 residues in the CDR3. CDR1 and CDR2 from the germline V gene are ENHRY and SYGVKD. V was clipped by 0 bases and J by 3 bases, with 12 bases between them. In DNA form, the CDR3 reads TGTGCCATCAGTGAGTCCAACGTGGGAGGTGGGGCCAACGTCCTGACTTTC. Amino acids: CAISESNVGGGANVLTF.